This TCR beta chain emerged from a study of molecular identifiers for immune sequencing clone quantification. This clonotype was counted many times. One entry per CDR3 protein, called by TCRdb with MiXCR from the PCR reads. Of about 640,000 distinct CDR3 sequences in the sample, less than 20% were seen once. This TCR derives from a human donor in good health. Some libraries in this study had Jurkat cell RNA spiked in. The sample taken for sequencing was naive CD8+ T cells from blood, with Jurkat cell RNA spiked in. The subset: FACS-sorted CD8+CD4-CCR7+CD45RA+ naive T cells.

The CDR3 nucleotides are TGTGCCAGCAGTTCAAGTGGAGGTAGTTCACCCCTCCACTTT. It translates to CASSSSGGSSPLHF. The gene calls are TRBV12-3 or TRBV12-4 and TRBJ1-6; D gene unclear. The V gene lost 4 bases and the J gene lost 9 bases, with 13 bases spanning the gap. The CDR3 consists of 14 residues.